This T cell receptor beta chain comes out of a study of response to subunit inactivated influenza vaccine. Germline lookup yields CDR1 SGHRS and CDR2 YFSETQ. Trimming removed 1 base at V and 7 bases at J, with 11 bases between. The CDR3 has 13 amino acids. Via MiXCR, TCRdb re-called the RT-PCR reads, giving one row per CDR3 protein. The sample holds around 470,000 distinct CDR3 sequences; approximately 7.3% are singletons and the top ten take about an eighth. This clonotype occurred many times. The sample was PBMCs from blood, taken about 23 months after vaccination. This sequence was found in a man in his fifties or sixties who received an inactivated influenza vaccine. V gene TRBV5-1 combines with J gene TRBJ1-1; D is unclear. The CDR3 protein is CASSLSLKGEAFF. The CDR3 DNA reads TGCGCCAGCAGCTTGTCTCTAAAGGGTGAAGCTTTCTTT.